One sample yielded the 25 T cell receptor beta chains listed below, sequenced in a study of blood T cell repertoires in COVID-19. Produced via immunoSEQ multiplex PCR; TCRdb's table is partial and in-frame only. The table shows some 340,000 clones, with around 82% occurring only once. Sequenced sample: peripheral blood. The source is a man in his thirties or forties with active or convalescent COVID-19.

This chain connects TRBV28 to TRBJ2-7; 9 bases are a match to TRBD2. Germline values: CDR1 MDHEN, CDR2 SYDVKM. This CDR3 region has 16 residues. J lost 4 bases, V lost 3 bases, and 10 bases had no gene match. The CDR3 here is CASSFSAGLARYEQYF. CDR3 DNA: TGTGCCAGCAGTTTTTCCGCCGGACTAGCGAGATACGAGCAGTACTTC.

The chain links TRBV28 to TRBJ1-4, with TRBD1 identical over 10 bases. CDR1 is MDHEN, CDR2 SYDVKM, per germline. The CDR3 spans 14 residues. J lost 8 bases, V lost 5 bases, and 5 bases had no gene match. CDR3 coding DNA: TGTGCCAGCAGTGCGGACAGGGGGGACGAAAAACTGTTTTTT. This gives the protein CASSADRGDEKLFF.

The chain carries TRBV7-9 and TRBJ2-3; 9 bases fit TRBD1. The germline V gene encodes CDR1 SEHNR and CDR2 FQNEAQ (reference sequence). CDR3 length: 16 residues. The trim removed 7 bases at V and 1 base at J, leaving 9 bases unmatched. CDR3 protein: CASTEKQGAGTDTQYF. The DNA of the CDR3 is TGTGCCAGCACCGAGAAACAGGGGGCAGGCACAGATACGCAGTATTTT.

J is TRBJ2-7 and V is TRBV15; maybe TRBD1 (6 bases). The germline V gene has CDR1 LNHNV and CDR2 YYDKDF (reference sequence). The V and J ends lost 8 bases and 3 bases respectively, with 20 bases between them. CDR3 length: 15 residues. The CDR3 DNA reads TGTGCCACCGGGGATCCCAGGGGAGTAAGCTACGAGCAGTACTTC. Translating it yields CATGDPRGVSYEQYF.

The rearrangement joins TRBV11-2 to TRBJ2-7, with 9 bases lining up with TRBD2. V dropped 5 bases and J dropped 3; count of bases not matched to a gene: 5. CDR1 and CDR2 from the germline V gene are SGHAT and FQNNGV. CDR3 size: 14 residues. For the CDR3, the DNA is TGTGCCAGCAGCCTCCTTAGCGGGAGCTACGAGCAGTACTTC. This translates into CASSLLSGSYEQYF.

The chain is built from TRBV6-2 or TRBV6-3 and TRBJ2-1, with D perhaps matching TRBD1 (6 bases). V dropped 4 bases and J dropped 9 bases, with 13 bases sitting between them. The germline V gene encodes CDR1 MNHEY and CDR2 SVGEGT. The CDR3 contains 13 residues. Here the CDR3 DNA reads TGTGCCAGCAGTTGGGCGCAGGGGACTGAGCAGTTCTTC. Translating it yields CASSWAQGTEQFF.

The V call is TRBV24-1, the J call TRBJ2-2, with TRBD2 matching over 8 bases. Germline values: CDR1 KGHDR, CDR2 SFDVKD. The CDR3 is 17 amino acids. The V segment lost 3 bases and the J segment 4 bases; nucleotides outside the gene matches: 9. DNA of the CDR3: TGTGCCACCAGTGATCCCCCCGGGGGGGCGGGCACCGGGGAGCTGTTTTTT. It codes for CATSDPPGGAGTGELFF.

The V call is TRBV19, the J call TRBJ1-1; D gene uncertain. Germline V gives CDR1 LNHDA, CDR2 SQIVND (reference sequence). Trimming shortened V by 4 bases and J by 4 bases, and 10 bases separated the two germline ends. This CDR3 comprises 13 residues. CDR3 DNA: TGTGCCAGTAGTACGCAGGTTGGCACTGAAGCTTTCTTT. As protein: CASSTQVGTEAFF. The complete variable domain, with remaining parts taken from reference TRBV19 and TRBJ1-1, reads DGGITQSPKYLFRKEGQNVTLSCEQNLNHDAMYWYRQDPGQGLRLIYYSQIVNDFQKGDIAEGYSVSREKKESFPLTVTSAQKNPTAFYLCASSTQVGTEAFFGQGTRLTVV.

CDR3: CASSYLESGGYTF. The CDR3 DNA follows: TGCGCCAGCAGCTATCTTGAGTCTGGTGGCTACACCTTC. The chain couples TRBV5-1 to TRBJ1-2, with D uncertain. This CDR3 comprises 13 residues. Trimming stripped 3 bases from V and 7 bases from J, with 13 bases between. Germline values: CDR1 SGHRS, CDR2 YFSETQ. Together with reference TRBV5-1 and TRBJ1-2, the CDR3 gives the full variable domain: KAGVTQTPRYLIKTRGQQVTLSCSPISGHRSVSWYQQTPGQGLQFLFEYFSETQRNKGNFPGRFSGRQFSNSRSEMNVSTLELGDSALYLCASSYLESGGYTFGSGTRLTVV.

CDR3 sequence (DNA): TGTGCCAGCAGCCAGGGGTTCGGAAACACCATATATTTT. Translating gives CASSQGFGNTIYF. The chain joins TRBV7-2 to TRBJ1-3, with D tentatively TRBD1 (6 bases). CDR1 and CDR2 from the germline V gene are SGHTA and FQGNSA. Trimming shortened V by 5 bases and J by 4 bases, and 9 bases separated the two germline ends. The CDR3 sequence is 13 residues long.

This chain links TRBV6-5 with TRBJ1-1, with D possibly matching TRBD1 (5 bases). The V gene lost 0 bases and the J gene lost 3 bases, with 11 bases spanning the gap. This CDR3 spans 15 amino acids. Germline V gene lookup returns CDR1 MNHEY and CDR2 SVGAGI. The CDR3 region has the DNA TGTGCCAGCAGTTACTCGGGGGGAAGAGACACTGAAGCTTTCTTT. It encodes CASSYSGGRDTEAFF.

J is TRBJ2-5 and V is TRBV7-2, with 8 bases lining up with TRBD2. Losses at the gene ends were 5 bases for V and 2 bases for J; bases not matched to a gene: 10. CDR3 length: 16 amino acids. Germline CDR1 reads SGHTA; CDR2 reads FQGNSA. Here the CDR3 reads CASSLRVAGQQETQYF. The DNA for the CDR3 is TGTGCCAGCAGCCTCAGGGTAGCGGGACAACAAGAGACCCAGTACTTC.

The rearrangement uses TRBV5-4 and TRBJ2-6; D may be TRBD1 (5 bases). Trimming cost V 0 bases and J 0 bases, with 7 bases left between them. Germline V gene lookup returns CDR1 SGHNT and CDR2 YYREEE (reference sequence). The CDR3 loop spans 16 amino acids. The CDR3 DNA reads as TGTGCCAGCAGCTTGGACAGGAGCTCTGGGGCCAACGTCCTGACTTTC. It translates to CASSLDRSSGANVLTF.

This clone came up a few times. The chain recombines TRBV5-4 with TRBJ2-1; TRBD1 might be the D (5 bases). The V end was cut by 2 bases, the J end by 15 bases, with 12 bases between. This CDR3 spans 11 amino acids. Germline V gene lookup returns CDR1 SGHNT and CDR2 YYREEE (reference sequence). In DNA form, the CDR3 reads TGTGCCAGCAGCTTTGGTCAGGGCCTGTTCTTC. This translates into CASSFGQGLFF.

CDR3 sequence (DNA): TGTGCCAGTACCCCTAGCGGGGGGGGCCGCAATGAGCAGTTCTTC. Amino acid sequence: CASTPSGGGRNEQFF. The chain is built from TRBV19 and TRBJ2-1; 12 bases line up with TRBD2. Germline loops: CDR1 LNHDA, CDR2 SQIVND (reference sequence). CDR3 length: 15 residues. V shed 7 bases, J shed 6 bases, and the junction held 7 bases outside the gene matches. Looking up the rest from reference TRBV19 and TRBJ2-1 gives the full variable domain: DGGITQSPKYLFRKEGQNVTLSCEQNLNHDAMYWYRQDPGQGLRLIYYSQIVNDFQKGDIAEGYSVSREKKESFPLTVTSAQKNPTAFYLCASTPSGGGRNEQFFGPGTRLTVL.

The V and J genes are TRBV18 and TRBJ2-4; 9 positions match TRBD2. The germline CDR1 and CDR2 sequences are KGHSH and LQKENI. There are 16 residues in the CDR3. With 3 bases clipped from V and 9 bases from J, the junction kept 12 bases outside the gene matches. The chain's CDR3 is CASSPRLADHRAIQYF. Here the CDR3 DNA reads TGTGCCAGCTCACCCCGACTAGCGGATCATAGAGCCATTCAGTACTTC.

This chain links TRBV9 with TRBJ1-2, with 9 positions matching TRBD1. The trim removed 0 bases at V and 2 bases at J, leaving 17 bases unmatched. This CDR3 comprises 20 residues. From germline, CDR1 is SGDLS and CDR2 YYNGEE. CDR3 loop: CASSVEGQGQLMAGNYGYTF. CDR3 coding DNA: TGTGCCAGCAGCGTAGAGGGACAGGGACAACTGATGGCTGGGAACTATGGCTACACCTTC.

This rearrangement joins TRBV3-1 (or the pseudogene TRBV3-2) to TRBJ2-3, with D possibly matching TRBD1 (6 bases). The CDR3 spans 13 residues. With 3 bases removed from V and 7 bases from J, the gap between germline ends came to 11 bases. Germline CDR1 reads LGHDT; CDR2 reads YNNKEL (reference sequence). The CDR3 sequence: CASSQLQGYTQYF. The DNA of the CDR3 is TGTGCCAGCAGCCAGTTACAGGGCTATACGCAGTATTTT.

The chain uses TRBV2 and TRBJ1-4; a possible D gene is TRBD1 (6 bases). V was clipped by 0 bases and J by 3 bases, with 11 bases between them. The CDR3 is 16 amino acids. Germline loops: CDR1 SNHLY, CDR2 FYNNEI. CDR3 in amino acids: CASSEASKGANEKLFF. CDR3 bases: TGTGCCAGCAGTGAAGCGTCGAAGGGGGCTAATGAAAAACTGTTTTTT.

The chain employs TRBV7-3 and TRBJ2-1, with D perhaps TRBD2 (6 bases). CDR3 size: 17 residues. The germline V and J ends were trimmed by 6 bases and 1 base, with 19 bases remaining between them. Germline CDR1 SGHTA, CDR2 FQGTGA. The CDR3 loop reads CASRRRDPHPSYNEQFF. The CDR3 nucleotides are TGTGCCAGCAGGCGGAGGGACCCACACCCTTCCTACAATGAGCAGTTCTTC.

V usage is TRBV30 and J usage is TRBJ1-1, with 10 bases that match TRBD1. With 5 bases clipped from V and 10 bases from J, the junction kept 4 bases outside the gene matches. The CDR3 is 11 residues long. In germline, CDR1 is GTSNPN, CDR2 SVGIG (reference sequence). CDR3 in amino acids: CAWGTGDRAFF. For the CDR3, the DNA is TGTGCCTGGGGGACAGGGGACCGAGCTTTCTTT.

This clone was counted at least ten times. This chain connects TRBV23-1 to TRBJ2-4; possibly TRBD2 for D (6 bases). TRBV23-1 is classed as an ORF, of uncertain function. The CDR3 contains 17 residues. V dropped 4 bases and J dropped 1 base, with 17 bases sitting between them. CDR3 amino acids: CASSPHPPGEAKNIQYF. The CDR3 nucleotides are TGCGCCAGCAGTCCTCACCCTCCGGGGGAGGCCAAAAACATTCAGTACTTC.

CDR3 coding DNA: TGTGCCAGCAGCTTTCTCGGGTACACAGATACGCAGTATTTT. Translated, it gives CASSFLGYTDTQYF. V is TRBV5-4 and J is TRBJ2-3; the D is unclear. The CDR3 spans 14 residues. Per the germline V gene, CDR1 is SGHNT and CDR2 is YYREEE (reference sequence). V gave up 2 bases and J gave up 2 bases, with 9 bases separating them.

This sequence joins TRBV11-3 and TRBJ1-1; D may be TRBD1 (6 bases). Germline CDR1 SGHNT, CDR2 YENEEA. This CDR3 contains 12 residues. V was trimmed by 2 bases and J by 12 bases, leaving 13 bases between them. DNA for the CDR3: TGTGCCAGCAGCTTATCTGAACAGGGAACTTTCTTT. Protein: CASSLSEQGTFF.

The CDR3 DNA reads as TGTGCCAGTAGTATAGCCCGGACTAGCGGGGTCTCCTACGAGCAGTACTTC. Its protein product is CASSIARTSGVSYEQYF. The chain employs TRBV19 and TRBJ2-7; 12 positions match TRBD2. Germline CDR1 and CDR2: LNHDA and SQIVND (reference sequence). The CDR3 sequence is 17 residues long. After removal of 1 base from V and 0 bases from J, the junction contained 4 bases not matched to a gene.